This TCR beta chain was found in a study of blood T cell repertoires in COVID-19. Study-level information: The United States, Italy and Spain supplied acute and convalescent COVID-19 samples. Sample material is recorded as cDNA or gDNA derived from T cells, B-cell-depleted T cells, or PBMCs.

In the original analysis: Reference gene primer amplification yielded estimated nucleated cell counts. Sequenced by immunoSEQ multiplex PCR; TCRdb stores in-frame clones only, minus some. V, J and clone size are those of that table, while D and trimming were read from the DNA. The sample contains 100,000 or so clones, 85% of which appear only once. There are 12 residues in the CDR3. The ends were cut back, 5 bases at V and 2 bases at J, with 6 bases in the middle. CDR1 and CDR2 from the germline V gene are SNHLY and FYNNEI. This sequence originates from a woman between 65 and 79 years old with active or convalescent COVID-19. Material for sequencing was peripheral blood. The chain uses TRBV2 and TRBJ1-2, with unresolved D. CDR3: CASSNSNYGYTF. CDR3 nucleotide sequence: TGTGCCAGCAGTAACAGCAACTATGGCTACACCTTC.